This TCR beta chain was observed in a study of T cell clones after liver transplantation. Study information: At least one year of complete immunosuppression withdrawal without enzymes over twice normal defined tolerance.

The length of the CDR3 is 15 residues. The trim removed 5 bases at V and 4 bases at J, leaving 9 bases unmatched. Germline CDR1 and CDR2: MNHEY and SVGAGI. Findings and limits, study-wide: Post-transplant time points were not standardized, so conclusions are preliminary. Compared with third party-reactive sequences, donor-reactive ones declined more, independent of withdrawal success. The donor-reactive repertoire was only partly measurable in a couple of subjects, lacking donor cells.

The data were produced by immunoSEQ multiplex PCR, yet TCRdb's version contains in-frame clones alone and is incomplete. The sample comprises tens of thousands of clones, around 78% of which are singletons, and about 2.5% rests with the top ten. Of note for this clone: Its target is unknown.

The chain links TRBV6-5 to TRBJ1-1, with 8 bases matching TRBD1. This TCR was recovered from a human patient who received a liver transplant. The graft donor may have contributed some T cells. The specimen comprised CD4+ T cells from blood, sampled at the 22-month timepoint. The DNA for the CDR3 is TGTGCCAGCAGTCCCCGGGACAGGAGTGGCACTGAAGCTTTCTTT. Translated, it gives CASSPRDRSGTEAFF.